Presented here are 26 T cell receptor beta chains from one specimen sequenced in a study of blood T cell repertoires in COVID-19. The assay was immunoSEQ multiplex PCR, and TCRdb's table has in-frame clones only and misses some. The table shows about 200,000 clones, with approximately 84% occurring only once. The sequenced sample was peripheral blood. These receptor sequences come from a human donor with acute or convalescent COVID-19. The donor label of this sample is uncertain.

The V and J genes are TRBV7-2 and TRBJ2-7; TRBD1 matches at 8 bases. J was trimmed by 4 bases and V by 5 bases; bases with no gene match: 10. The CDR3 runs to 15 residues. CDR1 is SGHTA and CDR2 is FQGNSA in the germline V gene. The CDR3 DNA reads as TGTGCCAGCAGCGTTACCGGGACAGGACCTTACGAGCAGTACTTC. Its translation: CASSVTGTGPYEQYF. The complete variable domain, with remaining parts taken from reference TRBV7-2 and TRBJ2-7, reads GAGVSQSPSNKVTEKGKDVELRCDPISGHTALYWYRQSLGQGLEFLIYFQGNSAPDKSGLPSDRFSAERTGGSVSTLTIQRTQQEDSAVYLCASSVTGTGPYEQYFGPGTRLTVT.

This CDR3 is CASRAGGSYNEQFF. CDR3 nucleotides: TGTGCCAGCAGGGCCGGGGGGTCCTACAATGAGCAGTTCTTC. The chain is built from TRBV7-9 and TRBJ2-1; 7 nucleotides match TRBD2. V lost 6 bases and J lost 1; bases outside the gene matches: 3. The germline V gene encodes CDR1 SEHNR and CDR2 FQNEAQ (reference sequence). The CDR3 has 14 amino acids.

DNA for the CDR3: TGTGCCTGGAGTGTAATGAGAGTGTCGAACACCGGGGAGCTGTTTTTT. Translated, it gives CAWSVMRVSNTGELFF. The rearrangement joins TRBV30 to TRBJ2-2; D remains unclear. The germline CDR1 and CDR2 sequences are GTSNPN and SVGIG (reference sequence). The CDR3 length is 16 residues. V shed 0 bases and J shed 0 bases, with 11 bases lying between them.

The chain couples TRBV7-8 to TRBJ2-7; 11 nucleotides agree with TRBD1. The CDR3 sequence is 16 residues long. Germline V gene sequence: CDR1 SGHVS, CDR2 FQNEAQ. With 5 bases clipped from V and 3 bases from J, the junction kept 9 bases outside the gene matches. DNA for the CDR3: TGTGCCAGCAGCCCACACACCGGGACAGGGGGCTACGAGCAGTACTTC. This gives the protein CASSPHTGTGGYEQYF. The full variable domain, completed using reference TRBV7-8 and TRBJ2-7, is GAGVSQSPRYKVAKRGQDVALRCDPISGHVSLFWYQQALGQGPEFLTYFQNEAQLDKSGLPSDRFFAERPEGSVSTLKIQRTQQEDSAVYLCASSPHTGTGGYEQYFGPGTRLTVT.

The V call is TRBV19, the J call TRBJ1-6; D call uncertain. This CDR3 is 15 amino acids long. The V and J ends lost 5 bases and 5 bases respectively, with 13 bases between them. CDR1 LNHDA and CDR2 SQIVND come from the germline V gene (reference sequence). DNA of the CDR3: TGTGCCAGTAGTGGGAAGAACGGGAATAATTCACCCCTCCACTTT. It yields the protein CASSGKNGNNSPLHF.

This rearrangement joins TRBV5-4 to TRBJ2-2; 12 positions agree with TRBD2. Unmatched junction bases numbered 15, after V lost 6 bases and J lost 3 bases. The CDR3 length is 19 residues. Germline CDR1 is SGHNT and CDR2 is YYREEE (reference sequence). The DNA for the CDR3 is TGTGCCAGCACCGTGACTAGCGGGAGTGGTGGAAAGGACACCGGGGAGCTGTTTTTT. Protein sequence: CASTVTSGSGGKDTGELFF.

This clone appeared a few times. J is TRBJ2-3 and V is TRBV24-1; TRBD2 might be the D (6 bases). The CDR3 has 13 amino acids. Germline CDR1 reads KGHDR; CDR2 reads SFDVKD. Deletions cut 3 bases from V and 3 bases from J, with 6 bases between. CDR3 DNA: TGTGCCACCAGTGATGGGGGGACAGATACGCAGTATTTT. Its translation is CATSDGGTDTQYF.

This chain's CDR3 is CASSSGGTIITEAFF. The CDR3 bases are TGTGCCAGCAGTTCGGGGGGGACAATTATCACTGAAGCTTTCTTT. The V call is TRBV6-2 or TRBV6-3, the J call TRBJ1-1, with D maybe TRBD1 (6 bases). Germline CDR1 MNHEY, CDR2 SVGEGT. The CDR3 is made up of 15 amino acids. V lost 4 bases to trimming and J lost 4 bases, with 16 bases between them.

Here the CDR3 DNA reads TGTGCAACGGAGGACCCGAACAAAGATACGCAGTATTTT. This translates into CATEDPNKDTQYF. The chain employs TRBV10-3 and TRBJ2-3; D possibly corresponds to TRBD2 (5 bases). The CDR3 consists of 13 residues. CDR1 is ENHRY, CDR2 SYGVKD, per germline.

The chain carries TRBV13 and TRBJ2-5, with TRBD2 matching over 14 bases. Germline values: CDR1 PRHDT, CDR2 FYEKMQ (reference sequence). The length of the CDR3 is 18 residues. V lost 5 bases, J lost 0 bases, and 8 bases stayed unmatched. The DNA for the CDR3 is TGTGCCAGCAGCCCAAGGGGACTAGCGGGAGTCTACCAAGAGACCCAGTACTTC. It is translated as CASSPRGLAGVYQETQYF.

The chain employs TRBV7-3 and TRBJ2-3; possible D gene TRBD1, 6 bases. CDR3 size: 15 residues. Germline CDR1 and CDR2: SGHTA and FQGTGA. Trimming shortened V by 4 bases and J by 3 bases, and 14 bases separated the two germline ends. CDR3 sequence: CASSSTGLGTDTQYF. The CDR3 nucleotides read TGTGCCAGCAGCTCGACAGGTCTCGGTACAGATACGCAGTATTTT.

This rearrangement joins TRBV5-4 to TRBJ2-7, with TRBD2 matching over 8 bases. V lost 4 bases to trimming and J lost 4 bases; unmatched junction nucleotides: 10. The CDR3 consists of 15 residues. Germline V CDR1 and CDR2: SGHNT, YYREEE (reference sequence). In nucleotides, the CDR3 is TGTGCCAGCAGCCAGTCGGGAGGGCCTCAGTACGAGCAGTACTTC. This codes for CASSQSGGPQYEQYF.

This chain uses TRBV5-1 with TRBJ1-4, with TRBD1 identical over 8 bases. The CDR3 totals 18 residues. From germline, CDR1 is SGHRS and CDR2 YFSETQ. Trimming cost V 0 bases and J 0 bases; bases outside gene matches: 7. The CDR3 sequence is CASSLGYRGGSTNEKLFF. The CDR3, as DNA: TGCGCCAGCAGCTTGGGCTACAGGGGGGGATCAACTAATGAAAAACTGTTTTTT.

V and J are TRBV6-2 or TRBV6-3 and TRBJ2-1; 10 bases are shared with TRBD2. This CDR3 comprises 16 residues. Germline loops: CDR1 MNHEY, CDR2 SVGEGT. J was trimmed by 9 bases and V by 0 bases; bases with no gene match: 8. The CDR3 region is CASSYSNLAGVGEQFF. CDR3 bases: TGTGCCAGCAGTTACTCGAACCTAGCGGGAGTGGGTGAGCAGTTCTTC.

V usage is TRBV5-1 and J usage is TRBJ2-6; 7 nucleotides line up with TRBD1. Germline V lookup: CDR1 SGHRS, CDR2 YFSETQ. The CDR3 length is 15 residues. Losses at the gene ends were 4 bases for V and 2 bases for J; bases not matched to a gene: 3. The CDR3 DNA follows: TGCGCCAGCAGCACGGACAGGACTGGGGCCAACGTCCTGACTTTC. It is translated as CASSTDRTGANVLTF.

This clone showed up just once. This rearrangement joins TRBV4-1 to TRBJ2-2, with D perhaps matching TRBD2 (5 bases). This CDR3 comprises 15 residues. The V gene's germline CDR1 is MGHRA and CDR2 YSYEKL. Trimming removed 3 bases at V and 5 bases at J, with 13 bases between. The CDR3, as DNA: TGCGCCAGCAGCCACGCGTCACCGGGGACCGGGGAGCTGTTTTTT. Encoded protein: CASSHASPGTGELFF.

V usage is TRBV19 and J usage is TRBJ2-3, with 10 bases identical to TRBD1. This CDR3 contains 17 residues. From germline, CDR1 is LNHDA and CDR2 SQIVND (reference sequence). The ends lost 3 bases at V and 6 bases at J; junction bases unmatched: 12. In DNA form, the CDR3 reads TGTGCCAGTAGTATCTGGCCCAGACAGGGGGCCTCCGATACGCAGTATTTT. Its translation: CASSIWPRQGASDTQYF. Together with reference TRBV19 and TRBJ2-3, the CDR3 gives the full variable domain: DGGITQSPKYLFRKEGQNVTLSCEQNLNHDAMYWYRQDPGQGLRLIYYSQIVNDFQKGDIAEGYSVSREKKESFPLTVTSAQKNPTAFYLCASSIWPRQGASDTQYFGPGTRLTVL.

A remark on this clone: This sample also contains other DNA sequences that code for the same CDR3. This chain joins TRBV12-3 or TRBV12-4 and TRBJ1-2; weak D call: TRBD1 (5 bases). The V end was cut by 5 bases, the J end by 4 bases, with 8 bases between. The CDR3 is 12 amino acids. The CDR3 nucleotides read TGTGCCAGCAGTCTCGACAGCTATGGCTACACCTTC. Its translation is CASSLDSYGYTF.

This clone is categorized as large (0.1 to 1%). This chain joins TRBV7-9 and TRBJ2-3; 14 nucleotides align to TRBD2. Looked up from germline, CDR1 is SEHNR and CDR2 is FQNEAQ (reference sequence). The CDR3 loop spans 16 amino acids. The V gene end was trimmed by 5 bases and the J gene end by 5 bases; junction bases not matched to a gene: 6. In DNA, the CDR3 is TGTGCCAGCAGCCCCGGGACTAGCGGGAGAATAGATACGCAGTATTTT. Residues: CASSPGTSGRIDTQYF.

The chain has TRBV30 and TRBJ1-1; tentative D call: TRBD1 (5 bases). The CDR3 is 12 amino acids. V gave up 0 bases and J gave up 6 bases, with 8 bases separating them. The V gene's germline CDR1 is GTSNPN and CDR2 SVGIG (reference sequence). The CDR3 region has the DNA TGTGCCTGGAGTGTATGGGGCGCTGAAGCTTTCTTT. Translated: CAWSVWGAEAFF.

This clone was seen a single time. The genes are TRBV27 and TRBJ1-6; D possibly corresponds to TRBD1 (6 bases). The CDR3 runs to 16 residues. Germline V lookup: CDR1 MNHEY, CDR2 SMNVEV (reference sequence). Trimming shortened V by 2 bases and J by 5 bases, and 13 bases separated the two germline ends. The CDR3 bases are TGTGCCAGCAGTTTAAAGGGGCAGGGGAATAATTCACCCCTCCACTTT. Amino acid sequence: CASSLKGQGNNSPLHF.

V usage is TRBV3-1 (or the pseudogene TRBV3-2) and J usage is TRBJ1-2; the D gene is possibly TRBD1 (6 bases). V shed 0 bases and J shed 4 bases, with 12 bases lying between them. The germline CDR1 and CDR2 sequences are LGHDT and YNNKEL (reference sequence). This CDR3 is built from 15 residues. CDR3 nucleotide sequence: TGTGCCAGCAGCCAAGAGGTGGGGGCTGGCTATGGCTACACCTTC. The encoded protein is CASSQEVGAGYGYTF.

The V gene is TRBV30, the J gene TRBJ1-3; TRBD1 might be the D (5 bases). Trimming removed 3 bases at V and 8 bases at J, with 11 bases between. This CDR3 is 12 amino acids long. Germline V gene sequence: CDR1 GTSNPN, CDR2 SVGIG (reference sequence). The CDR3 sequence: CAWSEGRDTIYF. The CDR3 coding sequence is TGTGCCTGGAGCGAGGGGAGGGACACCATATATTTT.

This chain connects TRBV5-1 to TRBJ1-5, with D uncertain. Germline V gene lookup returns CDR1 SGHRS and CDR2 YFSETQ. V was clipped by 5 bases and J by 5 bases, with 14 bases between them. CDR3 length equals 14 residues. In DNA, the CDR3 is TGCGCCAGCAGTTGGACTGGTTTGGATCAGCCCCAGCATTTT. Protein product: CASSWTGLDQPQHF.

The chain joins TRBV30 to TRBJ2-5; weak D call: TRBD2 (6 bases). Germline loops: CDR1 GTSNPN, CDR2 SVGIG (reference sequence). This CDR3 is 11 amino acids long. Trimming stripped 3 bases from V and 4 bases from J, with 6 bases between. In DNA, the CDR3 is TGTGCCTGGAGCGGGAGAGAGACCCAGTACTTC. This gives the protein CAWSGRETQYF. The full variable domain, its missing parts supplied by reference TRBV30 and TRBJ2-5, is SQTIHQWPATLVQPVGSPLSLECTVEGTSNPNLYWYRQAAGRGLQLLFYSVGIGQISSEVPQNLSASRPQDRQFILSSKKLLLSDSGFYLCAWSGRETQYFGPGTRLLVL.

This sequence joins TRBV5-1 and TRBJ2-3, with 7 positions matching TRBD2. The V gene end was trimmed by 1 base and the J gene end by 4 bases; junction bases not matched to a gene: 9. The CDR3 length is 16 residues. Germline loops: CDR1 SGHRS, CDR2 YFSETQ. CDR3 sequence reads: CASSLTAGASADTQYF. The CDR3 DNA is TGCGCCAGCAGCTTGACGGCGGGAGCCTCCGCAGATACGCAGTATTTT.